This T cell receptor beta chain was captured in a study of control samples from healthy donors and cancer patients. With 3 bases removed from V and 2 bases from J, the gap between germline ends came to 20 bases. CDR3 length: 17 amino acids. CDR1 and CDR2 from the germline V gene are SGHTA and FQGTGA. TCRdb keeps only in-frame clones here, not all; method: immunoSEQ multiplex PCR. This table has under 450,000 clones, over 75% appearing once. The sequenced sample consisted of PBMCs. The rearrangement joins TRBV7-3 to TRBJ2-7; D might be TRBD1 or TRBD2, each matching 6 bases. This receptor was taken from a man in his forties with head and neck cancer. CDR3 DNA sequence: TGTGCCAGCAGCTTCCTACCCTTGAAGGAGGGGGCCTACGAGCAGTACTTC. It is translated as CASSFLPLKEGAYEQYF.